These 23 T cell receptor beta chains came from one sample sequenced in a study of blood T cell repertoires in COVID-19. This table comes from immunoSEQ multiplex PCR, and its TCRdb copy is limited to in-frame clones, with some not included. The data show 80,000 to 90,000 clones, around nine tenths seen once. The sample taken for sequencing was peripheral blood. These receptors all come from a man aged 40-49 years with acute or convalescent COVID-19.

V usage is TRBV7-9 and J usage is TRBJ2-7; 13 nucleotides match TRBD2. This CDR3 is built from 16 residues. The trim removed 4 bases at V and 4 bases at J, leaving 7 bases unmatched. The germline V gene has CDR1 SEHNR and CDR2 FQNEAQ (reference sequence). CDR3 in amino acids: CASSSTGLAGFYEQYF. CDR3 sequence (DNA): TGTGCCAGCAGCTCTACGGGACTAGCGGGGTTTTACGAGCAGTACTTC.

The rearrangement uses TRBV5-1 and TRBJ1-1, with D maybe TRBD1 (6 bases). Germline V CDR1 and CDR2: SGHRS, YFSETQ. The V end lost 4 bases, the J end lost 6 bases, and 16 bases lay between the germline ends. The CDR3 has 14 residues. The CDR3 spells CASSEQGGSSEAFF. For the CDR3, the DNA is TGCGCCAGCAGCGAACAGGGTGGGAGCTCTGAAGCTTTCTTT.

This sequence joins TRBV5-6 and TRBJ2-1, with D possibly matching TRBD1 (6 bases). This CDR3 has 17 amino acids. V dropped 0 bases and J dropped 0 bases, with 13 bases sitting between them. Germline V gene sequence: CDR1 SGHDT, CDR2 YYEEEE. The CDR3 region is CASSLATGTSSYNEQFF. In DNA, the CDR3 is TGTGCCAGCAGCTTGGCCACCGGGACAAGCTCCTACAATGAGCAGTTCTTC.

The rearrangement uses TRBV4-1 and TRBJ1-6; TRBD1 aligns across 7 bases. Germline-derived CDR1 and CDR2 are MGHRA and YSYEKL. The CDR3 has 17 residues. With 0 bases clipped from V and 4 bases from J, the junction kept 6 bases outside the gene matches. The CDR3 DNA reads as TGCGCCAGCAGCCAAGAGCGATCGGGACAGTATAATTCACCCCTCCACTTT. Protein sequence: CASSQERSGQYNSPLHF.

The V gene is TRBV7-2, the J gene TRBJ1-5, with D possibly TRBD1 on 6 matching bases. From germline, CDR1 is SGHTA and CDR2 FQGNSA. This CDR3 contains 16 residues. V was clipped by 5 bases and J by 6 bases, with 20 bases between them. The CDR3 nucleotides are TGTGCCAGCAGCCGCCCCTCAGGGGACCGTGGTCAGCCCCAGCATTTT. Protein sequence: CASSRPSGDRGQPQHF.

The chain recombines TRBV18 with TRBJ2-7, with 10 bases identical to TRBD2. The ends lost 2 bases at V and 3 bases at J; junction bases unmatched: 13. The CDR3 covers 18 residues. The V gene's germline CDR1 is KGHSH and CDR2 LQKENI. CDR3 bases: TGTGCCAGCTCACCAATAGCGGGAGGTAGCCAATTTAACTACGAGCAGTACTTC. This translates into CASSPIAGGSQFNYEQYF.

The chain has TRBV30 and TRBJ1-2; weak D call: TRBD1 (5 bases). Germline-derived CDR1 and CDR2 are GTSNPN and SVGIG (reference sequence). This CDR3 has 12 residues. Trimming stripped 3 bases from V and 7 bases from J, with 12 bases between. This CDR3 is CAWRDIVGGYTF. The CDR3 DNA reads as TGTGCCTGGAGGGACATTGTCGGTGGCTACACCTTC.

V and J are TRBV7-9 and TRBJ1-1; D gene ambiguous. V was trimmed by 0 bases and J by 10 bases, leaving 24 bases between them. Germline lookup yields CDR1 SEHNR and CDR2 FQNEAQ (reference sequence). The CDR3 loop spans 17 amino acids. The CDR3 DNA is TGTGCCAGCAGCTTAGCGCCAACCGGACGGGAAAAGCTCGGAGCTTTCTTT. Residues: CASSLAPTGREKLGAFF.

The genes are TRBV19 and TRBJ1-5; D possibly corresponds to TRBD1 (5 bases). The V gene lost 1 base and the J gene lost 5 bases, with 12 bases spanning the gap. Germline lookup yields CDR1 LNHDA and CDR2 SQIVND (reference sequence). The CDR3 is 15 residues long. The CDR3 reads CASSIGDSPYQPQHF. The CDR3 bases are TGTGCCAGTAGTATAGGTGACAGCCCCTATCAGCCCCAGCATTTT.

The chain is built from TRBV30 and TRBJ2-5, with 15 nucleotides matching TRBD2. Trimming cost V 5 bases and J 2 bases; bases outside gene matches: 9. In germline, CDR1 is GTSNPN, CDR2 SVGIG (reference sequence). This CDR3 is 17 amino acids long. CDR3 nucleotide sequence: TGTGCCTGGGACCCGGGACTAGCGGGAGGCGGACAAGAGACCCAGTACTTC. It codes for CAWDPGLAGGGQETQYF.

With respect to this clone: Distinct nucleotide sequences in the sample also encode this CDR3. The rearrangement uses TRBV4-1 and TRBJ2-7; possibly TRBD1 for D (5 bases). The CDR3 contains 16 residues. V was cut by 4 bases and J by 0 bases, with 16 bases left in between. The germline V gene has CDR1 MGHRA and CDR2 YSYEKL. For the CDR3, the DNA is TGCGCCAGCAGCCTCTCCCGACAGCGTCCCTCCTACGAGCAGTACTTC. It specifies CASSLSRQRPSYEQYF.

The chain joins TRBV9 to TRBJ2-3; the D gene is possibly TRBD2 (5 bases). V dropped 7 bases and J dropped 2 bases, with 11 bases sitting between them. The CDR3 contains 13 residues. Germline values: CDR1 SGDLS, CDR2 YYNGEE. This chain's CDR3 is CASGNGVTDTQYF. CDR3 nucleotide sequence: TGTGCCAGCGGGAACGGGGTCACAGATACGCAGTATTTT.

CDR3 amino acids: CASSYARNRGFEAFF. DNA of the CDR3: TGTGCCAGCAGCTATGCACGTAACAGGGGTTTTGAAGCTTTCTTT. The chain uses TRBV5-6 and TRBJ1-1, with TRBD1 matching 7 bases. The V and J ends lost 3 bases and 7 bases, in that order; junction bases with no gene match: 12. CDR3 length equals 15 residues. The germline V gene encodes CDR1 SGHDT and CDR2 YYEEEE. Complete variable domain (other parts from reference TRBV5-6 and TRBJ1-1): DAGVTQSPTHLIKTRGQQVTLRCSPKSGHDTVSWYQQALGQGPQFIFQYYEEEERQRGNFPDRFSGHQFPNYSSELNVNALLLGDSALYLCASSYARNRGFEAFFGQGTRLTVV.

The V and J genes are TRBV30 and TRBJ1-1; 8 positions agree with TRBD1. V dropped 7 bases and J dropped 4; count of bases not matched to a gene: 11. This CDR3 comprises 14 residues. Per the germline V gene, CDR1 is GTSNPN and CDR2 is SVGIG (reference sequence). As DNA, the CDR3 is TGTGCCTCAACTGACAGGGGCCGAGGCACTGAAGCTTTCTTT. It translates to CASTDRGRGTEAFF.

The CDR3, as DNA: TGTGCCAGCAGCTTAACTCAGGGGGCCACTGAAGCTTTCTTT. As protein: CASSLTQGATEAFF. The chain has TRBV7-2 and TRBJ1-1; 8 bases line up with TRBD1. CDR1 and CDR2 from the germline V gene are SGHTA and FQGNSA. The CDR3 extends over 14 amino acids. J lost 4 bases, V lost 2 bases, and 3 bases had no gene match.

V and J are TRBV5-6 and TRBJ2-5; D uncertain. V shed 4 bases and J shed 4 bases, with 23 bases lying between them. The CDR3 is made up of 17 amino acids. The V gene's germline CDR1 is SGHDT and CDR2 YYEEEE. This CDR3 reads CASSPTPGRIVPETQYF. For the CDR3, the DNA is TGTGCCAGCAGCCCCACCCCCGGCAGGATAGTACCAGAGACCCAGTACTTC.

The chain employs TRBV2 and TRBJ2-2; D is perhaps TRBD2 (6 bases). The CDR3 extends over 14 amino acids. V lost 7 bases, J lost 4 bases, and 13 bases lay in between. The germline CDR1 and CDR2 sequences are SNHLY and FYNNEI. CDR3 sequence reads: CASNLQEGTGELFF. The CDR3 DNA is TGTGCCAGCAATCTTCAGGAGGGCACCGGGGAGCTGTTTTTT.

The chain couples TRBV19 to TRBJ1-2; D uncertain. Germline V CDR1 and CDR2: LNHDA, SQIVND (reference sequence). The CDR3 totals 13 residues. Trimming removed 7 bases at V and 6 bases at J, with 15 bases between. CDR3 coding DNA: TGTGCCAGTACTAGCCCCCGGGCCCATGGCTACACCTTC. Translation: CASTSPRAHGYTF.

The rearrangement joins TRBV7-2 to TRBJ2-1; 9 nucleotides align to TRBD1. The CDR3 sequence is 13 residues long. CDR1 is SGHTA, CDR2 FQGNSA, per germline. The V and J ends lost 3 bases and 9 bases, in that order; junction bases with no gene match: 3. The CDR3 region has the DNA TGTGCCAGCAGCTTGGGACAGGGAATTGAGCAGTTCTTC. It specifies CASSLGQGIEQFF.

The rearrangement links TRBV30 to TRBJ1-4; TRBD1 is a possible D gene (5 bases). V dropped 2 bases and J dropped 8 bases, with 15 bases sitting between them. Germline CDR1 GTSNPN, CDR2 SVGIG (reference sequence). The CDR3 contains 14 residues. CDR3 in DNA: TGTGCCTGGAGTTTGGGGGGGGTGAGCGAAAAACTGTTTTTT. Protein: CAWSLGGVSEKLFF.

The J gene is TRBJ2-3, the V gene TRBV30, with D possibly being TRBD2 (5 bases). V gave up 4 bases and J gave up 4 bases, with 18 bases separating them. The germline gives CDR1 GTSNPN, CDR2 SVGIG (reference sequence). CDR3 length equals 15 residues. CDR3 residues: CAWTPPWRAADTQYF. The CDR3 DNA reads TGTGCCTGGACCCCCCCCTGGCGGGCTGCAGATACGCAGTATTTT.

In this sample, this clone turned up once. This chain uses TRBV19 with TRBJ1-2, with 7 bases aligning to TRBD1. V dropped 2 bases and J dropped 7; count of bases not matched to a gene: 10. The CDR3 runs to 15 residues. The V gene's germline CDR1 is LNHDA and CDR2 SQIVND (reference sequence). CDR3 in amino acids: CASSISGTAMGGYTF. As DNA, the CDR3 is TGTGCCAGTAGTATATCCGGGACAGCCATGGGTGGCTACACCTTC.

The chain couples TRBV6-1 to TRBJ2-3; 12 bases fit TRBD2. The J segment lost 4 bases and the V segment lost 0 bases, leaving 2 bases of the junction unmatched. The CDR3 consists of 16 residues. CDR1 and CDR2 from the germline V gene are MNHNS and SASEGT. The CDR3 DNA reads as TGTGCCAGCAGTGAAGCCAGACTAGCGGGGGCAGATACGCAGTATTTT. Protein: CASSEARLAGADTQYF.